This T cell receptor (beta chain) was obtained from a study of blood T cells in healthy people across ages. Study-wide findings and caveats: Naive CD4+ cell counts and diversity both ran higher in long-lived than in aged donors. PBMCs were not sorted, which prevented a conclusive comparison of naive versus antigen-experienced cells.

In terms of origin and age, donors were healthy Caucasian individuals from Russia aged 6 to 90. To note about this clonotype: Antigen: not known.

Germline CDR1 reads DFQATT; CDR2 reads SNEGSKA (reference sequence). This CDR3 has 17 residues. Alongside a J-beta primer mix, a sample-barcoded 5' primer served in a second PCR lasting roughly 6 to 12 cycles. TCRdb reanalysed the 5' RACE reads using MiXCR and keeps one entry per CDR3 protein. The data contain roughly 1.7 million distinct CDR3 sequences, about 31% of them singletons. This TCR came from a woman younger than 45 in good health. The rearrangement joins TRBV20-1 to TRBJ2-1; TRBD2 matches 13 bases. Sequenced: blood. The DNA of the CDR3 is TGCAGCCTCGTCAAGAGGGGGGGACTAGCGGGAAGTGATGAGCAGTTCTTC. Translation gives CSLVKRGGLAGSDEQFF.